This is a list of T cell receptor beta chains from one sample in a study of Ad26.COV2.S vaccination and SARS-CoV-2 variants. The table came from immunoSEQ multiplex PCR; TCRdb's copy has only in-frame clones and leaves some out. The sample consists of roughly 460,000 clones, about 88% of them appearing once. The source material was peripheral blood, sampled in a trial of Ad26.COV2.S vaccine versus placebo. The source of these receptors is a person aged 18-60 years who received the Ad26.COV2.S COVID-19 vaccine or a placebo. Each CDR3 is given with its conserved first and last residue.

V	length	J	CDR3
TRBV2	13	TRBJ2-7	CASSEYREYEQYF
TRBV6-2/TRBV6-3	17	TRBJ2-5	CASSYGGSAGGQETQYF
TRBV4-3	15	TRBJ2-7	CASSQEDRQFYEQYF
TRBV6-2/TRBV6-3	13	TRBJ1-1	CASSFILNTEAFF
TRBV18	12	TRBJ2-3	CASSRGADTQYF
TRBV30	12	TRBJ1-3	CAWRYTGNTIYF
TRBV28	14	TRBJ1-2	CASSLDDTSYGYTF
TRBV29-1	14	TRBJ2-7	CSARTGGSSYEQYF
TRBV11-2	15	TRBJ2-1	CASSPRDYVYNEQFF
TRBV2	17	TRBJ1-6	CASSGSAESSYNSPLHF
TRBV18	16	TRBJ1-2	CASSPQRDRGKEGYTF
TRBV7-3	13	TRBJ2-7	CASSSGLGDEQYF